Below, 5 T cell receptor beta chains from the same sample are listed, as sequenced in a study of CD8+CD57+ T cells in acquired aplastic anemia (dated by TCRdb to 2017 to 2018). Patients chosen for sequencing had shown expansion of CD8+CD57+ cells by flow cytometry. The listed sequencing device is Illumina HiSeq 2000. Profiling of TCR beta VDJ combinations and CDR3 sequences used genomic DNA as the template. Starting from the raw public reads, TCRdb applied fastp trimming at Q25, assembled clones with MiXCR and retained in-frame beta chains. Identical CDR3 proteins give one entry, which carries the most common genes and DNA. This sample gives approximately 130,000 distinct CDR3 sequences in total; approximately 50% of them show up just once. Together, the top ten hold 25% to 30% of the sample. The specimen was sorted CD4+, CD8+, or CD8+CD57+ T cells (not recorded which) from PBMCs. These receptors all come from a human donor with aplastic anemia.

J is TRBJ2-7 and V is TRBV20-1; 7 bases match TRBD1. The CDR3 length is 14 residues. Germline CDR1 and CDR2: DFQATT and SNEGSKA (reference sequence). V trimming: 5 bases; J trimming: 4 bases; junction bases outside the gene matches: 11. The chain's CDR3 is CSASRDSPRYEQYF. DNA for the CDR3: TGCAGTGCTTCCCGGGACAGCCCTCGGTACGAGCAGTACTTC.

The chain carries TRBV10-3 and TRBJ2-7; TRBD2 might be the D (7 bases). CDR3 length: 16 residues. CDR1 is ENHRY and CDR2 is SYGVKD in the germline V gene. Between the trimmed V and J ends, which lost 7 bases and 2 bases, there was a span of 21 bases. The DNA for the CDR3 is TGTGCCATCAACTCTCGGGGGGCCCACCTGACCTACGAGCAGTACTTC. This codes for CAINSRGAHLTYEQYF.

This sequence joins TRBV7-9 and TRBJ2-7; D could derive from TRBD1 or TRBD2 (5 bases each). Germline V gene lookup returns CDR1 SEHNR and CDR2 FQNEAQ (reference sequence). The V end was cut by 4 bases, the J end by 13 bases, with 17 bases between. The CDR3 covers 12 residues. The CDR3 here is CASSSGRRVNYF. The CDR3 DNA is TGTGCCAGCAGCTCGGGACGTCGGGTGAATTACTTC.

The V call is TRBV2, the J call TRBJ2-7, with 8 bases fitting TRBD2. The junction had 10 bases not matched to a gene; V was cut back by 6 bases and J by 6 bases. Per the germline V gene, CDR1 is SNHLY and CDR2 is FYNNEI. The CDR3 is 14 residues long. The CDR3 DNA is TGTGCCAGCAGCCAGGGACTAGGACAAGGCGAGCAGTACTTC. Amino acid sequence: CASSQGLGQGEQYF.

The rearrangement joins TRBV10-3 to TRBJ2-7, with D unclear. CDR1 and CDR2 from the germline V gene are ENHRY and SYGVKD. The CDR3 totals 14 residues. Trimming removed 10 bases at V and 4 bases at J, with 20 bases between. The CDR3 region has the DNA TGTGCCAGCAGCTTAAGTGTCCAACGTTACGAGCAGTACTTC. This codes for CASSLSVQRYEQYF.